This paragraph covers one T cell receptor beta chain sequence. Researchers ran the PCR with 60 Vbeta and 13 Jbeta primers. Method: immunoSEQ multiplex PCR; TCRdb's copy keeps in-frame clones and lacks some. Of approximately 280,000 clones in the sample, around nine tenths are singletons; the top ten hold roughly 2%. This sample is part of a study of cytomegalovirus exposure and HLA in healthy donors. The sample comprised PBMCs. The sequence was collected from a woman in her late teens or twenties in good health and CMV-seronegative.

The CDR3 here is CASSLGGLAETYEQYF. CDR3 nucleotides: TGTGCCAGCAGCTTGGGGGGACTAGCGGAGACCTACGAGCAGTACTTC. The chain couples TRBV5-4 to TRBJ2-7; 11 nucleotides line up with TRBD2. This CDR3 region has 16 residues. Looked up from germline, CDR1 is SGHNT and CDR2 is YYREEE (reference sequence). V dropped 0 bases and J dropped 2; count of bases not matched to a gene: 4.